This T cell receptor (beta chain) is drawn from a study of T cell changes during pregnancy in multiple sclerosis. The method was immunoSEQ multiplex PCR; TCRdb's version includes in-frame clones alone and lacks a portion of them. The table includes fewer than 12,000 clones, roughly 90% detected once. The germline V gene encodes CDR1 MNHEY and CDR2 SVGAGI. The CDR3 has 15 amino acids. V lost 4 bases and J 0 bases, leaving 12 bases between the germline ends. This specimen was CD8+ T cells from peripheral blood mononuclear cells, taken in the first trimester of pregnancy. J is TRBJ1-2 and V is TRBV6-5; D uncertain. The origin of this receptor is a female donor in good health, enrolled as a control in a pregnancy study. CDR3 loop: CASSSGFGANYGYTF. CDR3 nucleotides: TGTGCCAGCAGTTCCGGGTTTGGAGCTAACTATGGCTACACCTTC.